This TCR beta chain was obtained from a study of cytomegalovirus exposure and HLA in healthy donors. As for the study in general: Counted in an early data release were about 85 million unique TCRs from HLA-typed donors.

This PCR relied on a set of 60 Vbeta primers and 13 Jbeta primers. TCRdb keeps only in-frame clones here, not all; method: immunoSEQ multiplex PCR. The table records about 150,000 clones, about 70% of them present only once. Findings of the study overall: Later genetic work tied a missense DCLRE1C variant to beta-chain V and J trimming. Cytomegalovirus-associated TCR beta chains were listed, numbering 150 to 200. Donors were assumed by presence/absence analyses to have roughly uniform sequencing depth.

This clone was counted only a few times. Its specificity is not known. The CDR3 spans 11 residues. Germline V gene lookup returns CDR1 SNHLY and CDR2 FYNNEI. With V trimmed by 9 bases and J by 10 bases, 5 bases remained unmatched. Sequencing was carried out using PBMCs. The chain is built from TRBV2 and TRBJ1-1; 10 bases align to TRBD1. This sequence was found in a man between 40 and 49 years old in good health and CMV-seronegative. CDR3 in amino acids: CARGRDRGAFF. In nucleotides, the CDR3 is TGTGCCAGAGGGAGGGACAGGGGAGCTTTCTTT.